What follows are 19 T cell receptor beta chains derived from one specimen sequenced in a study of T cell changes during pregnancy in multiple sclerosis. The repertoire was sequenced with immunoSEQ multiplex PCR; TCRdb's copy has only in-frame clones and lacks some. The sample lists around 100,000 clones; approximately 93% were seen once. Here the sequenced sample was peripheral blood, taken after pregnancy. The receptor source for this set is a female donor with multiple sclerosis, enrolled in a pregnancy study.

The genes are TRBV21-1 and TRBJ1-2; TRBD1 reflects the table's D call only, with no check against the DNA. TRBV21-1 corresponds to a pseudogene. The CDR3 spans 16 residues. CDR3 amino acids: CDSEGDPQPINYGYTF. Here the CDR3 DNA reads TGTGACTCCGAGGGGGACCCCCAACCCATTAACTATGGCTACACCTTC.

This clone was recorded only once. The V gene is TRBV5-6, the J gene TRBJ2-7; 9 bases are shared with TRBD1. The germline CDR1 and CDR2 sequences are SGHDT and YYEEEE. There are 14 residues in the CDR3. V lost 5 bases to trimming and J lost 3 bases; unmatched junction nucleotides: 6. CDR3 DNA sequence: TGTGCCAGCAGTTCCGGGACAGGGAGCTACGAGCAGTACTTC. Translated, it gives CASSSGTGSYEQYF.

V gene TRBV6-5 combines with J gene TRBJ2-1, with 8 bases matching TRBD1. The CDR3 sequence is 15 residues long. Germline values: CDR1 MNHEY, CDR2 SVGAGI. Trimming removed 7 bases from V and 7 bases from J; junction bases left unmatched: 12. As DNA, the CDR3 is TGTGCCAGCAACGGACAGGGAGGTCTCCTGAATGAGCAGTTCTTC. Its translation is CASNGQGGLLNEQFF.

This chain joins TRBV5-6 and TRBJ1-2, with D possibly being TRBD1 (6 bases). In germline, CDR1 is SGHDT, CDR2 YYEEEE. The germline V and J ends were trimmed by 0 bases and 8 bases, with 14 bases remaining between them. CDR3 length equals 14 residues. CDR3: CASSLVQGPGGYTF. In nucleotides, the CDR3 is TGTGCCAGCAGCTTGGTGCAGGGGCCGGGAGGCTACACCTTC.

This chain uses TRBV10-1 with TRBJ2-7; D unclear. CDR1 is WNHNN and CDR2 is SYGVQD in the germline V gene (reference sequence). The V and J ends lost 0 bases and 10 bases respectively, with 13 bases between them. CDR3 size: 13 residues. The CDR3 loop is CASSESWAPEQYF. CDR3 nucleotides: TGCGCCAGCAGTGAGTCGTGGGCCCCAGAACAGTACTTC.

CDR3 coding DNA: TGTGCCAGCAGCTTTCGGGACAATGAGCAGTTCTTC. Translating gives CASSFRDNEQFF. The genes are TRBV11-2 and TRBJ2-1; no clear D. Germline CDR1 reads SGHAT; CDR2 reads FQNNGV. The CDR3 runs to 12 residues. V was shortened by 3 bases and J by 5 bases, with 5 bases between the two germline ends. Combining the CDR3 with reference TRBV11-2 and TRBJ2-1 gives the whole variable domain EAGVAQSPRYKIIEKRQSVAFWCNPISGHATLYWYQQILGQGPKLLIQFQNNGVVDDSQLPKDRFSAERLKGVDSTLKIQPAKLEDSAVYLCASSFRDNEQFFGPGTRLTVL.

The chain links TRBV19 to TRBJ1-4; no firm D call. Germline loops: CDR1 LNHDA, CDR2 SQIVND (reference sequence). The CDR3 has 13 amino acids. Trimming took off 7 bases at V and 7 bases at J, with 13 bases between the two ends. The chain's CDR3 is CASIAGWAEKLFF. CDR3 DNA sequence: TGTGCCAGTATCGCGGGGTGGGCTGAAAAACTGTTTTTT.

The chain uses TRBV30 and TRBJ2-5; 11 bases align to TRBD2. The last part of the DNA fits TRBJ2-7 better; the J call may be wrong. The CDR3 loop spans 15 amino acids. The germline gives CDR1 GTSNPN, CDR2 SVGIG (reference sequence). CDR3 nucleotide sequence: TGTGCCTGGAGGGCCCTCACTAGCGGGGGCTACGAGCAGTACTTC. It encodes CAWRALTSGGYEQYF.

Note on this clone: The junction and the germline gene differ at one end; a read error may be behind it. J is TRBJ2-1 and V is TRBV7-7; TRBD1 aligns across 10 bases. Germline assignment: CDR1 SSHAT and CDR2 FNYEAQ (reference sequence). This CDR3 region has 13 residues. In DNA, the CDR3 is TGTGCTAGCAGCCGCGACAGGGGGCATGAGCAGTTCTTC. Translating it yields CASSRDRGHEQFF.

The rearrangement uses TRBV7-8 and TRBJ1-2, with TRBD1 matching over 10 bases. The V and J ends lost 5 bases and 4 bases, in that order; junction bases with no gene match: 13. This CDR3 region has 17 residues. CDR1 and CDR2 (germline): SGHVS, FQNEAQ. The CDR3, as DNA: TGTGCCAGCAGCCCAGGGACAGGGGTCCAAATTCTCTATGGCTACACCTTC. Protein product: CASSPGTGVQILYGYTF.

The chain carries TRBV2 and TRBJ2-7; perhaps TRBD1 as D (5 bases). Germline CDR1 SNHLY, CDR2 FYNNEI. The V end was cut by 2 bases, the J end by 1 base, with 15 bases between. The CDR3 length is 16 residues. The CDR3 DNA reads TGTGCCAGCAGTGAACGGTATCCGAAGGGGTCCTACGAGCAGTACTTC. It is translated as CASSERYPKGSYEQYF.

The chain links TRBV5-4 to TRBJ1-2, with TRBD1 as a possible D gene (5 bases). Between the trimmed V and J ends, which lost 1 base and 2 bases, there was a span of 12 bases. There are 15 residues in the CDR3. Germline-derived CDR1 and CDR2 are SGHNT and YYREEE (reference sequence). CDR3 loop: CASSLSGNGNYGYTF. The CDR3 DNA reads as TGTGCCAGCAGCTTGTCAGGGAACGGCAACTATGGCTACACCTTC.

V gene TRBV10-3 combines with J gene TRBJ2-6; maybe TRBD1 (5 bases). Germline values: CDR1 ENHRY, CDR2 SYGVKD. This CDR3 region has 18 residues. The V and J ends lost 0 bases and 2 bases respectively, with 14 bases between them. CDR3 sequence reads: CAISESPPGLPGANVLTF. DNA for the CDR3: TGTGCCATCAGTGAGTCGCCTCCAGGGCTCCCTGGGGCCAACGTCCTGACTTTC.

The rearrangement uses TRBV19 and TRBJ1-3, with D uncertain. Trimming stripped 1 base from V and 1 base from J, with 8 bases between. The germline gives CDR1 LNHDA, CDR2 SQIVND (reference sequence). There are 15 residues in the CDR3. The CDR3 protein is CASSIGEISGNTIYF. The CDR3 DNA follows: TGTGCCAGTAGTATAGGCGAGATTTCTGGAAACACCATATATTTT.

Here the CDR3 reads CASSLLMNLGHGAFF. CDR3 DNA: TGTGCCAGCAGCCTACTTATGAACTTGGGGCACGGAGCTTTCTTT. The genes are TRBV7-9 and TRBJ1-1, with D possibly matching TRBD1 (5 bases). CDR3 length: 15 residues. Deletions cut 5 bases from V and 10 bases from J, with 23 bases between. Germline V gene data show CDR1 as SEHNR and CDR2 as FQNEAQ (reference sequence).

The CDR3 DNA sequence: TGTGCCAGCAGTTACGGGGGGGGGAGCTCCTACAATGAGCAGTTCTTC. Amino acid sequence: CASSYGGGSSYNEQFF. The rearrangement uses TRBV6-7 and TRBJ2-1; TRBD2 matches 7 bases. TRBV6-7 is sorted into the ORF group, with uncertain function. The CDR3 consists of 16 residues. Trimming removed 2 bases from V and 0 bases from J; junction bases left unmatched: 4.

The chain carries TRBV5-6 and TRBJ1-3; 10 positions agree with TRBD1. CDR3 size: 16 residues. J gave up 1 base and V 0 bases, and 1 base lay outside the gene matches. Germline lookup yields CDR1 SGHDT and CDR2 YYEEEE. The CDR3 spells CASSLEGQGSGNTIYF. The CDR3 DNA follows: TGTGCCAGCAGCTTGGAGGGACAGGGGTCTGGAAACACCATATATTTT.

The J gene is TRBJ1-5, the V gene TRBV6-6; 9 bases agree with TRBD1. Germline values: CDR1 MNHNY, CDR2 SVGAGI (reference sequence). The J segment lost 4 bases and the V segment lost 8 bases, leaving 6 bases of the junction unmatched. The CDR3 extends over 14 amino acids. The CDR3 region has the DNA TGTGCCAGCGTGGACAGGGGACTTAATCAGCCCCAGCATTTT. It codes for CASVDRGLNQPQHF.

The rearrangement joins TRBV9 to TRBJ2-1; 8 positions match TRBD1. Germline assignment: CDR1 SGDLS and CDR2 YYNGEE. The CDR3 length is 12 residues. J was trimmed by 8 bases and V by 3 bases; bases with no gene match: 1. CDR3 sequence reads: CASSATGDEQFF. Here the CDR3 DNA reads TGTGCCAGCAGCGCGACAGGGGATGAGCAGTTCTTC.